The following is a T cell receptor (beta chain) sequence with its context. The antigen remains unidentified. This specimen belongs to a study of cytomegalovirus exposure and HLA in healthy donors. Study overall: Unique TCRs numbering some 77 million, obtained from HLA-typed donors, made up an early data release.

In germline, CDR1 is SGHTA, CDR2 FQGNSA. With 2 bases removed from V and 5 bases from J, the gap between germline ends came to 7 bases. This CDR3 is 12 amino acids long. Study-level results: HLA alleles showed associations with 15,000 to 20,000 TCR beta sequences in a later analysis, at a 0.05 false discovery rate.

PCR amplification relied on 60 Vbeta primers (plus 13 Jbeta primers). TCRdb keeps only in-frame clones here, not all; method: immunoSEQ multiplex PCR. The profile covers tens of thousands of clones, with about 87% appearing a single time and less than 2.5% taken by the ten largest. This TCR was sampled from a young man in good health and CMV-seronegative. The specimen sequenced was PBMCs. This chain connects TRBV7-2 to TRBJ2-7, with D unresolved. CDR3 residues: CASSLMRHEQYF. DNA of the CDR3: TGTGCCAGCAGCTTAATGAGGCACGAGCAGTACTTC.